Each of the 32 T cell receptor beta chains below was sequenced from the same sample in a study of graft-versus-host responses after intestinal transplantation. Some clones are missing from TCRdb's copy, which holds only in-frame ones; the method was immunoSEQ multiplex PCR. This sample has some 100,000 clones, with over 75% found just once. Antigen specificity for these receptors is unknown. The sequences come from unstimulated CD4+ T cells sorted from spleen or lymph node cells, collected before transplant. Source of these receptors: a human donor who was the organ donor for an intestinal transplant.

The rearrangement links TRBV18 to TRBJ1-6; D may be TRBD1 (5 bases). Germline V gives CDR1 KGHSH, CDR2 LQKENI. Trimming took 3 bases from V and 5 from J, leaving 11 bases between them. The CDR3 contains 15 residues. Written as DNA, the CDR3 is TGTGCCAGCTCACCGTCCGGGGGGAATAATTCACCCCTCCACTTT. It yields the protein CASSPSGGNNSPLHF.

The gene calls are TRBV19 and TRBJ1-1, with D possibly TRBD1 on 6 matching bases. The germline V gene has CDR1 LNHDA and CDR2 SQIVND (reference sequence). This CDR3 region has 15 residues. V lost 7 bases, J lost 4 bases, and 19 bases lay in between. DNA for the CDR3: TGTGCCAGTACAGCCAGAGGGGGTTTGGGCACTGAAGCTTTCTTT. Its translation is CASTARGGLGTEAFF. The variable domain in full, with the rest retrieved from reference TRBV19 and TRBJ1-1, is DGGITQSPKYLFRKEGQNVTLSCEQNLNHDAMYWYRQDPGQGLRLIYYSQIVNDFQKGDIAEGYSVSREKKESFPLTVTSAQKNPTAFYLCASTARGGLGTEAFFGQGTRLTVV.

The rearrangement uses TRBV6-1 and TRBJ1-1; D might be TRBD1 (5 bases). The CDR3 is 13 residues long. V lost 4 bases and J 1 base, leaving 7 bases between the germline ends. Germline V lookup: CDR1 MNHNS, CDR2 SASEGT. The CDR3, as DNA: TGTGCCAGCAGTGCACAGGCGAACACTGAAGCTTTCTTT. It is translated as CASSAQANTEAFF.

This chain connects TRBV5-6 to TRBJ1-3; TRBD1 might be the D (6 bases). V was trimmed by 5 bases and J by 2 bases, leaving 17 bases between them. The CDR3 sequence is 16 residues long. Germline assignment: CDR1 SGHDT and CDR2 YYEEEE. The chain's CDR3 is CASSTHVQGTGNTIYF. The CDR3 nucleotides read TGTGCCAGCAGTACACACGTCCAGGGGACTGGAAACACCATATATTTT.

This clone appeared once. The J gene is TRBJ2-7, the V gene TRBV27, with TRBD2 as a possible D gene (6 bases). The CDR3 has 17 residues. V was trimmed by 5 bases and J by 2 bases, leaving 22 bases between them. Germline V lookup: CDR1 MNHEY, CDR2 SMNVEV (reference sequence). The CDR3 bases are TGTGCCAGCAGTCCCCCTGATCTAGGCGGGGTGACCTACGAGCAGTACTTC. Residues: CASSPPDLGGVTYEQYF.

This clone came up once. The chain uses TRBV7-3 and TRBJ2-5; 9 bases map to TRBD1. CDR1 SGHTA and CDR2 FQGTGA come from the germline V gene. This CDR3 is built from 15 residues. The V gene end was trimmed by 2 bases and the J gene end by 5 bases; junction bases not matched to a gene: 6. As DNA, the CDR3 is TGTGCCAGCAGCTTAGGGGGACAGGGATTGGAGACCCAGTACTTC. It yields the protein CASSLGGQGLETQYF.

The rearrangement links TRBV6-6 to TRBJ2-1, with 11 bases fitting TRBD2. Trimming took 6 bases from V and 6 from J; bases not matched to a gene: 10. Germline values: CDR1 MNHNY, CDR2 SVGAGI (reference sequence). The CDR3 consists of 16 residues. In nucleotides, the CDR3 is TGTGCCAGCAGCCGCCTTACTAGCGGGGGCCCCAATGAGCAGTTCTTC. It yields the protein CASSRLTSGGPNEQFF.

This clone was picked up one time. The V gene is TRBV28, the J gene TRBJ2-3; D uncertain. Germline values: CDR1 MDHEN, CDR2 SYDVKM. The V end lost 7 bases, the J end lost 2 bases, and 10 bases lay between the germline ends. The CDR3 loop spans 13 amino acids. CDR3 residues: CASTSDITDTQYF. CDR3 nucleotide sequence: TGTGCCAGCACCTCTGACATCACAGATACGCAGTATTTT.

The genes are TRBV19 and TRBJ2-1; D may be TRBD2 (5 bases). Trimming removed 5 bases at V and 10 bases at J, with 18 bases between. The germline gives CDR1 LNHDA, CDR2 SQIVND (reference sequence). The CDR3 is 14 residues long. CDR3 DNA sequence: TGTGCCAGTAGTTTCCGGGAAATAAGTGGGGAGCAGTTCTTC. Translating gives CASSFREISGEQFF.

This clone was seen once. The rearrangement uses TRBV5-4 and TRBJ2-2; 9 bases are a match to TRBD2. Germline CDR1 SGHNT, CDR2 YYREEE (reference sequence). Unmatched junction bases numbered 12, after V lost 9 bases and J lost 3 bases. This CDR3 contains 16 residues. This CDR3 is CAISSGGLSYTGELFF. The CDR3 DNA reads TGTGCCATCAGTAGCGGGGGCCTGAGTTACACCGGGGAGCTGTTTTTT.

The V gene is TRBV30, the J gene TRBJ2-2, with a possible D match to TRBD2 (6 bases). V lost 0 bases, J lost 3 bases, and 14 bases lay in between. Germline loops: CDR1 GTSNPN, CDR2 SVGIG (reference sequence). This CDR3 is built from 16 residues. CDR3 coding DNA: TGTGCCTGGAGTGTGAGAGGAGGGTGGGACACCGGGGAGCTGTTTTTT. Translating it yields CAWSVRGGWDTGELFF.

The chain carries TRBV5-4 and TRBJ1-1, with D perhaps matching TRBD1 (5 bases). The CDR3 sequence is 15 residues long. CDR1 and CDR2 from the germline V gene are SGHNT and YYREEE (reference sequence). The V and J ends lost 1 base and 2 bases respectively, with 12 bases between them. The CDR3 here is CASSLTGGGNTEAFF. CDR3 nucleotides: TGTGCCAGCAGCTTGACGGGGGGGGGAAACACTGAAGCTTTCTTT.

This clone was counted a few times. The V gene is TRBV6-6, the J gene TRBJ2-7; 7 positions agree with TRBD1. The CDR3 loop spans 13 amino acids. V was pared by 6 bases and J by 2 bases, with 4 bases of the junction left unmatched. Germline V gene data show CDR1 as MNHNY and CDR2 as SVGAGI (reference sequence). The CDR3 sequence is CASSRGQAYEQYF. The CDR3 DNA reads TGTGCCAGCAGCCGAGGACAGGCCTACGAGCAGTACTTC.

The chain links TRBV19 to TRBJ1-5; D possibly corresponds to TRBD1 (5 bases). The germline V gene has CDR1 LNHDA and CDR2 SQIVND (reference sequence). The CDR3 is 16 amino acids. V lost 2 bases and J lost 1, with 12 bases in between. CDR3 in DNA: TGTGCCAGTAGTATAATGCGGGGGGTGAGCAATCAGCCCCAGCATTTT. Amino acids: CASSIMRGVSNQPQHF.

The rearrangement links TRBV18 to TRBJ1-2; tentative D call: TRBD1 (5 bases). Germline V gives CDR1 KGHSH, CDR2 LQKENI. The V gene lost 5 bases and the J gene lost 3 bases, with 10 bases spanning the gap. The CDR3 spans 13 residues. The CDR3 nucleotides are TGTGCCAGCTCAACGGGGGGGGACTATGGCTACACCTTC. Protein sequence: CASSTGGDYGYTF.

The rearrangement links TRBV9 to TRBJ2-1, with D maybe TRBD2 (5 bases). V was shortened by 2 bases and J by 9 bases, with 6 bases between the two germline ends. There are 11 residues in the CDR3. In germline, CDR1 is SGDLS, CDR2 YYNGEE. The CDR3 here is CASSVGGEQFF. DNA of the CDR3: TGTGCCAGCAGCGTCGGAGGTGAGCAGTTCTTC.

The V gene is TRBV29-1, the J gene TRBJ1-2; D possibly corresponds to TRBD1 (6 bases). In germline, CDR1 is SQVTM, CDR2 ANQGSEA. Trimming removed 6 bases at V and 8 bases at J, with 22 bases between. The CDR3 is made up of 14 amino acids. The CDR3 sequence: CSVGQLGRGQGYTF. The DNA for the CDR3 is TGCAGCGTCGGTCAATTAGGACGGGGGCAAGGCTACACCTTC.

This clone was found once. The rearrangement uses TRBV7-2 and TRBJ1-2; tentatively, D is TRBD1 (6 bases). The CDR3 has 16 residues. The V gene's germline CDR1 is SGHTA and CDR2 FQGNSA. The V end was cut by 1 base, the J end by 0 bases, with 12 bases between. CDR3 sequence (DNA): TGTGCCAGCAGCTTAGGAGACAGGACATCTAACTATGGCTACACCTTC. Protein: CASSLGDRTSNYGYTF.

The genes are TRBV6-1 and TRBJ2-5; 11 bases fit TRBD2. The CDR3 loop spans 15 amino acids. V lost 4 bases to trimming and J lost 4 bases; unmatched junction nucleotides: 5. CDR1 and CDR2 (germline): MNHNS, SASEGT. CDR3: CASSAIAGGPETQYF. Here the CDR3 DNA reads TGTGCCAGCAGTGCAATAGCGGGGGGGCCAGAGACCCAGTACTTC.

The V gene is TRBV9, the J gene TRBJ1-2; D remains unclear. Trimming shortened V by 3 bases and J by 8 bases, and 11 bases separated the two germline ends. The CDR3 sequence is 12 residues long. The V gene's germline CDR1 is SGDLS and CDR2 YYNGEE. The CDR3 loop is CASSADWKGYTF. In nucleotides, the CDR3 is TGTGCCAGCAGCGCAGATTGGAAGGGCTACACCTTC.

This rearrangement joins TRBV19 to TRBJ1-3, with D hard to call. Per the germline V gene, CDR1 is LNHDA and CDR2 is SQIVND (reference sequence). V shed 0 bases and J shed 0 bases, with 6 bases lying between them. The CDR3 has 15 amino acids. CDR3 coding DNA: TGTGCCAGTAGTATAGAGGCCTTCTCTGGAAACACCATATATTTT. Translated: CASSIEAFSGNTIYF.

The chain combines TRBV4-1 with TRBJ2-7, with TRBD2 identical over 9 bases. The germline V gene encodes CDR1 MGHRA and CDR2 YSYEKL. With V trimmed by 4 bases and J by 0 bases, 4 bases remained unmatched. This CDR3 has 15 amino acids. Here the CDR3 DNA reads TGCGCCAGCAGCCGAATAGCGGGGGACTCCTACGAGCAGTACTTC. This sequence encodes CASSRIAGDSYEQYF.

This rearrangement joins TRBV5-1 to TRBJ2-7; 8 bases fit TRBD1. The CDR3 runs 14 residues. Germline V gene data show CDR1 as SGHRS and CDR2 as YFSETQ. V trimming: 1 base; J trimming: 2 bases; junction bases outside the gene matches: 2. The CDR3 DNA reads TGCGCCAGCAGCTTGACAGGGGGAACCTACGAGCAGTACTTC. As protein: CASSLTGGTYEQYF. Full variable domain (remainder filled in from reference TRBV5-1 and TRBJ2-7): KAGVTQTPRYLIKTRGQQVTLSCSPISGHRSVSWYQQTPGQGLQFLFEYFSETQRNKGNFPGRFSGRQFSNSRSEMNVSTLELGDSALYLCASSLTGGTYEQYFGPGTRLTVT.

CDR3 nucleotide sequence: TGTGCCAGTAGTCGTCAGGGGATGAACACTGAAGCTTTCTTT. This encodes CASSRQGMNTEAFF. V gene TRBV19 combines with J gene TRBJ1-1, with a tentative D call TRBD1 (6 bases). CDR1 is LNHDA and CDR2 is SQIVND in the germline V gene (reference sequence). Trimming pared 5 bases from V and 0 bases from J, leaving 10 bases between. CDR3 length: 14 residues.

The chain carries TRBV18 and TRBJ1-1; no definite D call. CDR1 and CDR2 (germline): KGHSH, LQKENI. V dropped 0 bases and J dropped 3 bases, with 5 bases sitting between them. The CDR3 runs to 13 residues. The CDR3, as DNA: TGTGCCAGCTCACCACCCGTAGACACTGAAGCTTTCTTT. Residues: CASSPPVDTEAFF.

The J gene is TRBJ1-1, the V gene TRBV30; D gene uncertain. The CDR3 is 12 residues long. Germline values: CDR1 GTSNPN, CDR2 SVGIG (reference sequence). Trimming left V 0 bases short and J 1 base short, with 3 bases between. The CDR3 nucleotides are TGTGCCTGGAGTGTCGGGAACACTGAAGCTTTCTTT. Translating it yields CAWSVGNTEAFF.

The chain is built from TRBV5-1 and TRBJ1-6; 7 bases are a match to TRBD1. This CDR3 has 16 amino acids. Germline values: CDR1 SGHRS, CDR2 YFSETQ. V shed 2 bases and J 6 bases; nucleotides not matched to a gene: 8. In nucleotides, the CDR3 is TGCGCCAGCAGCTTTTCCGCCGGGACAGTTAATTCACCCCTCCACTTT. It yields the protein CASSFSAGTVNSPLHF.

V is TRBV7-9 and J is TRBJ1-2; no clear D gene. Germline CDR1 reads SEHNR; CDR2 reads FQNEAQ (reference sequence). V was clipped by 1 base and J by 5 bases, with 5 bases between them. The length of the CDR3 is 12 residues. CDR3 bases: TGTGCCAGCAGCTTAGATGGGTATGGCTACACCTTC. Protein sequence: CASSLDGYGYTF.

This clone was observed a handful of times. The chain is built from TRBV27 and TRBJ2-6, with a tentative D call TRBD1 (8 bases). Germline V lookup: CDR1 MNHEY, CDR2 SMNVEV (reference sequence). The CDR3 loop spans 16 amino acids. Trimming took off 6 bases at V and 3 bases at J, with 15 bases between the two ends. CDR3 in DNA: TGTGCCAGCAGAGAAACAGGGGGGGATGGGGCCAACGTCCTGACTTTC. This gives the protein CASRETGGDGANVLTF.

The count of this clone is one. The CDR3 loop reads CASSYRGHYEQYF. The CDR3 bases are TGTGCCAGCAGTTACAGGGGTCACTACGAGCAGTACTTC. The gene calls are TRBV6-5 and TRBJ2-7; TRBD1 might be the D (5 bases). Germline-derived CDR1 and CDR2 are MNHEY and SVGAGI. This CDR3 spans 13 amino acids. V lost 2 bases and J 3 bases, leaving 8 bases between the germline ends.

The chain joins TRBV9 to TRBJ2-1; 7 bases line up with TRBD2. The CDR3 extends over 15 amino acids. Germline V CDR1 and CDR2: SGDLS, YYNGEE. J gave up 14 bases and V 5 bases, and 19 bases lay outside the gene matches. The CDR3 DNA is TGTGCCAGCAGTGCGGACGGGGGGAAGTCTACAATGAAGTTCTTC. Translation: CASSADGGKSTMKFF.

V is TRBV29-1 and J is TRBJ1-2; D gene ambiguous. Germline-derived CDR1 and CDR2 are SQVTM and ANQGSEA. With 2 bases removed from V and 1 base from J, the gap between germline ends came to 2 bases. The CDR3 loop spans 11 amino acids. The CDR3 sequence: CSVEINYGYTF. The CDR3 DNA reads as TGCAGCGTTGAAATTAACTATGGCTACACCTTC. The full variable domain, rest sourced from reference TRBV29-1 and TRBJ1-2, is SAVISQKPSRDICQRGTSLTIQCQVDSQVTMMFWYRQQPGQSLTLIATANQGSEATYESGFVIDKFPISRPNLTFSTLTVSNMSPEDSSIYLCSVEINYGYTFGSGTRLTVV.